The sequence of this T cell receptor beta chain was determined in a study of blood T cell repertoires in COVID-19. The germline gives CDR1 KGHSH, CDR2 LQKENI. The CDR3 runs 15 residues. V gave up 2 bases and J gave up 0 bases, with 10 bases separating them. Methods used by the authors: Amplifying reference gene primers gave estimates of nucleated cell counts. Some clones are missing from TCRdb's copy, which holds only in-frame ones; the method was immunoSEQ multiplex PCR. V and J calls and clone size are those listed in that table; D and trimming were worked out from the DNA. The sample includes around 350,000 clones, more than 75% of them seen just once.

The specimen sequenced was peripheral blood. This TCR derives from a human donor in a cohort sampled during active COVID-19. The V gene is TRBV18, the J gene TRBJ2-5; D remains unclear. This chain's CDR3 is CASSPFRDHQETQYF. The CDR3, as DNA: TGTGCCAGCTCACCATTCCGCGATCACCAAGAGACCCAGTACTTC.